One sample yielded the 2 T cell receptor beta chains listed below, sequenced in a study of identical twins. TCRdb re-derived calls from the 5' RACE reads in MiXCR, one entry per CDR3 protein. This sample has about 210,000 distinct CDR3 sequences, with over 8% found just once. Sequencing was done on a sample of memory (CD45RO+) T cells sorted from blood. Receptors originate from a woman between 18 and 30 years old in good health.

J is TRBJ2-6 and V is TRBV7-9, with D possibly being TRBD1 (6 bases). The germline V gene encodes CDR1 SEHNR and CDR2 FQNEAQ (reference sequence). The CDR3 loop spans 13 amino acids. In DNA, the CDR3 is TGTGCTTCCAGGGGAGCTGGGGCCAACGTCCTGACTTTC. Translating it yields CASRGAGANVLTF.

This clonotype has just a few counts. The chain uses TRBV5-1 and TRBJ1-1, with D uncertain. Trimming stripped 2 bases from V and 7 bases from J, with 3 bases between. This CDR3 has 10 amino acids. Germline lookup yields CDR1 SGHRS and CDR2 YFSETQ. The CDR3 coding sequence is TGCGCCAGCAGCTTTGGTGAAGCTTTCTTT. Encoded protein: CASSFGEAFF.